This T cell receptor (beta chain) was captured by sequencing in a study of T cells after yellow fever vaccination. Study-wide results and caveats: The booster response re-showed most primary clones: around 95% CD4, over 80% CD8. Researchers cautioned that FACS-sorted repertoires could harbor abundant clonotypes contaminating from the bulk population.

CDR3 length: 15 residues. Trimming removed 0 bases at V and 5 bases at J, with 10 bases between. Germline V gene data show CDR1 as LGHDT and CDR2 as YNNKEL (reference sequence). Via MiXCR, TCRdb re-called the 5' RACE reads, giving one row per CDR3 protein. The repertoire consists of under 300,000 distinct CDR3 sequences, with 6% to 7.5% occurring once and the leading ten covering approximately 0.85%. This clonotype was counted at least ten times. Antigen: not known. Specimen: CD4+ T cells sorted from PBMCs, collected 15 days after the yellow fever booster vaccination. The chain couples TRBV3-1 to TRBJ1-4; D not resolved. This sequence originates from a man aged 25-40 years who received the YFV17D yellow fever vaccine. CDR3 coding DNA: TGTGCCAGCAGCCAAGAAGGACGCCGCAATGAAAAACTGTTTTTT. Its translation is CASSQEGRRNEKLFF.